A single sample gave rise to the 14 T cell receptor beta chains below, sequenced in a study of tumor-infiltrating lymphocytes in localized non-small cell lung cancer. Clones were sequenced by immunoSEQ multiplex PCR, and TCRdb holds only the in-frame ones, with some missing. This table has roughly 1,500 clones, roughly 85% appearing once. The sequencing sample was made of lung tumor tissue. These TCRs come from a human donor with non-small cell lung cancer.

V gene TRBV30 combines with J gene TRBJ2-3; D gene unclear. Germline loops: CDR1 GTSNPN, CDR2 SVGIG (reference sequence). V was clipped by 2 bases and J by 6 bases, with 9 bases between them. The CDR3 sequence is 12 residues long. The CDR3 DNA sequence: TGTGCCTGGAGTTGCAGGCGGGATACGCAGTATTTT. Translating it yields CAWSCRRDTQYF.

This chain joins TRBV13 and TRBJ1-1; D is ambiguous. The germline CDR1 and CDR2 sequences are PRHDT and FYEKMQ (reference sequence). This CDR3 contains 15 residues. V gave up 5 bases and J gave up 4 bases, with 17 bases separating them. CDR3 residues: CASSPPGFRGTEAFF. Written as DNA, the CDR3 is TGTGCCAGCAGCCCGCCGGGGTTCCGAGGCACTGAAGCTTTCTTT. The complete variable domain, with remaining parts taken from reference TRBV13 and TRBJ1-1, reads AAGVIQSPRHLIKEKRETATLKCYPIPRHDTVYWYQQGPGQDPQFLISFYEKMQSDKGSIPDRFSAQQFSDYHSELNMSSLELGDSALYFCASSPPGFRGTEAFFGQGTRLTVV.

This clone was detected only a few times. The chain carries TRBV30 and TRBJ2-5, with D unclear. V was pared by 2 bases and J by 5 bases, with 9 bases between. Germline V CDR1 and CDR2: GTSNPN, SVGIG (reference sequence). The CDR3 is 12 residues long. The CDR3 loop reads CAWSNTGETQYF. Written as DNA, the CDR3 is TGTGCCTGGAGTAACACTGGTGAGACCCAGTACTTC.

This rearrangement joins TRBV30 to TRBJ2-2, with a possible D match to TRBD2 (5 bases). CDR1 and CDR2 (germline): GTSNPN, SVGIG (reference sequence). This CDR3 contains 11 residues. V was shortened by 4 bases and J by 6 bases, with 6 bases between the two germline ends. CDR3 protein: CAWNGAGELFF. The CDR3 region has the DNA TGTGCCTGGAACGGGGCCGGGGAGCTGTTTTTT. Complete variable domain (other parts from reference TRBV30 and TRBJ2-2): SQTIHQWPATLVQPVGSPLSLECTVEGTSNPNLYWYRQAAGRGLQLLFYSVGIGQISSEVPQNLSASRPQDRQFILSSKKLLLSDSGFYLCAWNGAGELFFGEGSRLTVL.

The rearrangement links TRBV9 to TRBJ2-1; 7 nucleotides agree with TRBD1. The germline V gene encodes CDR1 SGDLS and CDR2 YYNGEE. After removal of 3 bases from V and 3 bases from J, the junction contained 3 bases not matched to a gene. The CDR3 sequence is 14 residues long. The CDR3 nucleotides are TGTGCCAGCAGCGCGAGGGACAGCTACAATGAGCAGTTCTTC. This sequence encodes CASSARDSYNEQFF.

This chain uses TRBV6-9 with TRBJ2-7; no definite D call. Germline V CDR1 and CDR2: MNHGY, SVAAGI. The CDR3 has 11 amino acids. The V end lost 7 bases, the J end lost 1 base, and 5 bases lay between the germline ends. The DNA for the CDR3 is TGTGCCAGCAAGGTTTCCTACGAGCAGTACTTC. Its protein product is CASKVSYEQYF.

The chain is built from TRBV7-9 and TRBJ2-7; TRBD1 matches at 7 bases. Germline CDR1 is SEHNR and CDR2 is FQNEAQ (reference sequence). The CDR3 is 17 amino acids. The junction had 21 bases not matched to a gene; V was cut back by 10 bases and J by 3 bases. Here the CDR3 reads CATEFLNRGTTLYEQYF. The CDR3 DNA reads TGTGCCACAGAGTTCCTAAACAGGGGAACAACTCTCTACGAGCAGTACTTC.

The V and J genes are TRBV6-5 and TRBJ2-7, with 10 bases matching TRBD1. CDR1 is MNHEY, CDR2 SVGAGI, per germline. Germline trimming cut 6 bases from V and 4 bases from J; bases unmatched to any gene: 9. The CDR3 extends over 15 amino acids. The DNA for the CDR3 is TGTGCCAGCAGGCCCTCGGGACAGGGGAGTTACGAGCAGTACTTC. Protein sequence: CASRPSGQGSYEQYF.

V is TRBV7-2 and J is TRBJ1-1, with a weak D call TRBD1 (6 bases). Germline CDR1 reads SGHTA; CDR2 reads FQGNSA. The CDR3 runs to 14 residues. V lost 2 bases and J lost 7, with 14 bases in between. CDR3 nucleotides: TGTGCCAGCAGCTTACAGGACAGATACGGTGAAGCTTTCTTT. Protein product: CASSLQDRYGEAFF.

This clone has only one observation. This chain uses TRBV4-1 with TRBJ2-1; TRBD1 might be the D (5 bases). The germline V gene encodes CDR1 MGHRA and CDR2 YSYEKL. V was pared by 0 bases and J by 8 bases, with 11 bases between. CDR3 length equals 14 residues. CDR3 region: CASSQDPRVDEQFF. The CDR3 DNA reads as TGCGCCAGCAGCCAAGACCCCAGGGTCGATGAGCAGTTCTTC.

The rearrangement joins TRBV7-9 to TRBJ1-2; 8 bases match TRBD1. This CDR3 contains 14 residues. J gave up 8 bases and V 3 bases, and 8 bases lay outside the gene matches. Germline CDR1 reads SEHNR; CDR2 reads FQNEAQ (reference sequence). CDR3 nucleotides: TGTGCCAGCAGCTTGAGCGACAGGGGCGGGGGCTACACCTTC. Its translation is CASSLSDRGGGYTF.

The CDR3 sequence: CASSLGQRQETQYF. CDR3 bases: TGTGCCAGCAGCTTGGGACAGCGTCAAGAGACCCAGTACTTC. This chain joins TRBV5-6 and TRBJ2-5, with a possible D match to TRBD1 (5 bases). This CDR3 comprises 14 residues. V lost 0 bases, J lost 2 bases, and 8 bases lay in between. Germline loops: CDR1 SGHDT, CDR2 YYEEEE.

The V gene is TRBV29-1, the J gene TRBJ2-7; D is possibly TRBD1 or TRBD2 (5 bases each). The ends were cut back, 4 bases at V and 0 bases at J, with 7 bases in the middle. The CDR3 is 12 amino acids. Germline V CDR1 and CDR2: SQVTM, ANQGSEA. The CDR3 nucleotides are TGCAGCGTTGTTGGGACCTCCTACGAGCAGTACTTC. Translated: CSVVGTSYEQYF.

This clone was detected a few times. J is TRBJ2-5 and V is TRBV29-1; TRBD1 might be the D (5 bases). Germline CDR1 is SQVTM and CDR2 is ANQGSEA. The CDR3 has 12 residues. Between the trimmed V and J ends, which lost 1 base and 3 bases, there was a span of 6 bases. CDR3 coding DNA: TGCAGCGTTGAAGTCAGGGAAGAGACCCAGTACTTC. It codes for CSVEVREETQYF. The full variable domain, rest sourced from reference TRBV29-1 and TRBJ2-5, is SAVISQKPSRDICQRGTSLTIQCQVDSQVTMMFWYRQQPGQSLTLIATANQGSEATYESGFVIDKFPISRPNLTFSTLTVSNMSPEDSSIYLCSVEVREETQYFGPGTRLLVL.